This entry describes one TCR beta chain. The CDR3 has 18 amino acids. Per the germline V gene, CDR1 is SGHTS and CDR2 is YDEGEE. V shed 0 bases and J 7 bases; nucleotides not matched to a gene: 13. This record belongs to a study of blood T cell repertoires in COVID-19. Across the study: The samples span acute and convalescent COVID-19 from the United States, Italy and Spain. The cDNA or gDNA used as material had been derived from T cells, B-cell-depleted T cells, or PBMCs.

Original handling: Reference gene primers were amplified, and this amplification served to estimate nucleated cell counts. Data came from immunoSEQ multiplex PCR; TCRdb stores just in-frame clones and leaves some out. From that table come the V and J calls and clone size; the DNA was used to work out D and trimming. The table has about 80,000 clones, almost 85% seen once. The sequenced material came from peripheral blood. The TCR comes from an elderly man with acute or convalescent COVID-19. The chain combines TRBV5-8 with TRBJ2-5, with 12 nucleotides matching TRBD2. CDR3 loop: CASSLEATSGGLESTQYF. The CDR3, as DNA: TGTGCCAGCAGCTTGGAGGCGACTAGCGGGGGCCTAGAGTCGACCCAGTACTTC.